What follows is one TCR beta chain and its context. Antigen specificity is unknown. These data originate in a study of OX40 agonist ivuxolimab in advanced cancers. The study, taken as a whole, reports: Patients who responded partially at 0.1-3.0 mg/kg showed clonal expansion ranking among the lowest.

The CDR3 covers 11 residues. V dropped 5 bases and J dropped 8 bases, with 12 bases sitting between them. Per germline, CDR1 DFQATT and CDR2 SNEGSKA (reference sequence). TCRdb keeps only in-frame clones here, not all; method: immunoSEQ multiplex PCR. Counted here are tens of thousands of clones, roughly 83% occurring once; the ten biggest clones make up more than 0.75%. The sample here was CD4+ or CD8+ T cells sorted from blood, taken in a trial of the OX40 agonist ivuxolimab. This rearrangement joins TRBV20-1 to TRBJ1-2; D gene uncertain. The receptor was isolated from an adult with an advanced solid tumor such as melanoma, head and neck, liver or kidney cancer. The CDR3 region has the DNA TGCAGTGCTGACTTGGGAGACGGCTACACCTTC. Encoded protein: CSADLGDGYTF.